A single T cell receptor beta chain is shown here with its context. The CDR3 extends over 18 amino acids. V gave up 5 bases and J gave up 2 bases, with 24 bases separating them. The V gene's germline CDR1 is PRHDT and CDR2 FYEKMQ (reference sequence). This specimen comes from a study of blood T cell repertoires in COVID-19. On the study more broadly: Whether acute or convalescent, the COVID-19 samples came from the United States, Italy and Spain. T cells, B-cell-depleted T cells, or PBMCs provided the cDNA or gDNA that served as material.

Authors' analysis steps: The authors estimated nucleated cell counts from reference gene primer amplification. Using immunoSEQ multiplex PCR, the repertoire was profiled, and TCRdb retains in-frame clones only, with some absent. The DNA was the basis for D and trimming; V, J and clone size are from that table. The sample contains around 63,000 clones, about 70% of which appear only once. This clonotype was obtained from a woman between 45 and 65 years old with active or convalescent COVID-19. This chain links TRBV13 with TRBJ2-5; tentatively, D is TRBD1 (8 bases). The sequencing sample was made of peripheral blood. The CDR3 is CASSDRGGQGARQETQYF. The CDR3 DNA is TGTGCCAGCAGCGATAGGGGGGGCCAGGGGGCGCGACAAGAGACCCAGTACTTC.